The 16 T cell receptor beta chains below were found in one sample sequenced in a study of regulatory T cells in long-lasting Graves disease. Libraries of TCR beta came from iRepertoire HTBI primers plus Arm-PCR of CDR3 regions. TCRdb used MiXCR to reprocess the multiplex PCR reads, holding one entry per CDR3 protein. The sample yields more than 300,000 distinct CDR3 sequences, 15% to 20% seen once. Sample time point: newly diagnosed GD, antithyroid drugs for less than 3 months. RNA extracted from PBMCs served as the sequencing template. These same data were also listed under a study on T cells in Graves' hyperthyroidism and ophthalmopathy.

Sequencing used peripheral blood mononuclear cells (PBMCs), obtained at new diagnosis, from a patient treated with antithyroid drugs. These receptors originate from a woman between 18 and 29 years old with Graves disease.

In DNA, the CDR3 is TGTGCCAGCGAGGGGGTTAGTTTGAGGGGGAAAATGGGGACTGAAGCTTTCTTT. Translated: CASEGVSLRGKMGTEAFF. The chain links TRBV6-1 to TRBJ1-1, with a possible D match to TRBD1 (6 bases). V lost 8 bases, J lost 5 bases, and 30 bases lay in between. Looked up from germline, CDR1 is MNHNS and CDR2 is SASEGT. The CDR3 extends over 18 amino acids.

The gene calls are TRBV20-1 and TRBJ2-5; the match to TRBD2 covers 7 bases. The CDR3 is made up of 12 amino acids. Trimming removed 5 bases from V and 1 base from J; junction bases left unmatched: 1. Germline lookup yields CDR1 DFQATT and CDR2 SNEGSKA (reference sequence). The DNA of the CDR3 is TGCAGTGCTCGGACTAGCCAAGAGACCCAGTACTTC. It encodes CSARTSQETQYF.

The V and J genes are TRBV19 and TRBJ2-6; TRBD1 agrees at 8 bases. With V trimmed by 6 bases and J by 4 bases, 5 bases remained unmatched. CDR3 length: 15 residues. In germline, CDR1 is LNHDA, CDR2 SQIVND (reference sequence). The CDR3: CASSGTGPGANVLTF. CDR3 nucleotides: TGTGCCAGTAGCGGGACAGGTCCCGGGGCCAACGTCCTGACTTTC.

At least ten counts were recorded for this clonotype. The rearrangement uses TRBV2 and TRBJ1-6, with 8 bases aligning to TRBD1. The CDR3 contains 14 residues. V was clipped by 7 bases and J by 10 bases; unmatched bases: 9. Germline V CDR1 and CDR2: SNHLY, FYNNEI. The CDR3 nucleotides are TGTGCCAGCAAGATGACAGGGGAAAAATCACCCCTCCACTTT. This translates into CASKMTGEKSPLHF.

Details on this clonotype: A junction end diverges from the germline sequence, so it may reflect a read error. The V and J genes are TRBV29-1 and TRBJ2-1, with 7 bases aligning to TRBD2. This CDR3 spans 12 amino acids. CDR1 is SQVTM and CDR2 is ANQGSEA in the germline V gene. This CDR3 reads CSEGTIFNEQLF. CDR3 nucleotides: TGCAGCGAAGGGACTATCTTCAATGAGCAGCTCTTC.

This chain links TRBV27 with TRBJ1-3; 7 bases align to TRBD1. V lost 5 bases and J lost 3; bases outside the gene matches: 7. In germline, CDR1 is MNHEY, CDR2 SMNVEV (reference sequence). The CDR3 length is 15 residues. As DNA, the CDR3 is TGTGCCAGCAGTGCCGGGACAGTTTATGGAAACACCATATATTTT. It yields the protein CASSAGTVYGNTIYF.

This clonotype was counted only a few times. This clone may be a read error of a much larger clone one base away. The V call is TRBV6-4, the J call TRBJ2-1, with D maybe TRBD2 (7 bases). Trimming left V 2 bases short and J 5 bases short, with 10 bases between. The CDR3 loop spans 14 amino acids. The germline gives CDR1 MRHNA, CDR2 SNTAGT. The CDR3 protein is CASSDGEGDNEQFF. DNA of the CDR3: TGTGCCAGCAGTGACGGGGAGGGGGACAATGAGCAGTTCTTC.

The genes are TRBV5-8 and TRBJ1-2, with a weak D call TRBD1 (5 bases). The CDR3 contains 14 residues. With 5 bases removed from V and 5 bases from J, the gap between germline ends came to 16 bases. From germline, CDR1 is SGHTS and CDR2 YDEGEE. DNA of the CDR3: TGTGCCAGCAGTTCAAGATGGGACGTATATGGCTACACCTTC. It encodes CASSSRWDVYGYTF. Supplemented by reference TRBV5-8 and TRBJ1-2, the full variable domain reads EAGVTQSPTHLIKTRGQQATLRCSPISGHTSVYWYQQALGLGLQFLLWYDEGEERNRGNFPPRFSGRQFPNYSSELNVNALELEDSALYLCASSSRWDVYGYTFGSGTRLTVV.

V is TRBV20-1 and J is TRBJ1-5; 8 bases are a match to TRBD1. Germline CDR1 reads DFQATT; CDR2 reads SNEGSKA (reference sequence). CDR3 length: 15 amino acids. The ends lost 4 bases at V and 0 bases at J; junction bases unmatched: 5. Here the CDR3 reads CSATDRVNSNQPQHF. In nucleotides, the CDR3 is TGCAGTGCTACGGACAGGGTAAATAGCAATCAGCCCCAGCATTTT.

This clonotype occurred many times. J is TRBJ1-2 and V is TRBV30; the match to TRBD1 covers 8 bases. V shed 6 bases and J 5 bases; nucleotides not matched to a gene: 5. The CDR3 is made up of 12 amino acids. From germline, CDR1 is GTSNPN and CDR2 SVGIG (reference sequence). The CDR3, as DNA: TGTGCCTGCCAGGGGGCGAAGTATGGCTACACCTTC. This translates into CACQGAKYGYTF.

The chain is built from TRBV11-1 and TRBJ2-1, with TRBD2 matching over 12 bases. The J segment lost 5 bases and the V segment lost 0 bases, leaving 5 bases of the junction unmatched. CDR3 length: 17 residues. The V gene's germline CDR1 is SGHAT and CDR2 FQDESV (reference sequence). DNA for the CDR3: TGTGCCAGCAGCTTAGCGAGACTAGCGGGAGTTAACAATGAGCAGTTCTTC. It translates to CASSLARLAGVNNEQFF.

This clonotype was observed a handful of times. The rearrangement uses TRBV3-1 and TRBJ2-5; D gene uncertain. The CDR3 covers 13 residues. CDR1 and CDR2 (germline): LGHDT, YNNKEL (reference sequence). V was trimmed by 0 bases and J by 13 bases, leaving 15 bases between them. The chain's CDR3 is CASSQDRFLVGYF. The CDR3 nucleotides are TGTGCCAGCAGCCAAGATCGGTTCCTAGTGGGGTACTTC.

This clonotype was detected many times. As DNA, the CDR3 is TGCGCCAGCAGGCCATTAGCGGGACAGGGCTACAATGAGCAGTTCTTC. Its protein is CASRPLAGQGYNEQFF. The V call is TRBV5-1, the J call TRBJ2-1, with TRBD1 as a possible D gene (9 bases). V was cut by 5 bases and J by 3 bases, with 18 bases left in between. Germline values: CDR1 SGHRS, CDR2 YFSETQ. The CDR3 runs to 16 residues.

This clonotype was found many times. The chain joins TRBV11-2 to TRBJ1-2; 7 nucleotides agree with TRBD1. Trimming at V came to 5 bases and at J to 2 bases, leaving 5 bases not matched to a gene. CDR3 size: 14 residues. Germline V CDR1 and CDR2: SGHAT, FQNNGV. As DNA, the CDR3 is TGTGCCAGCAGCAGCTACAGGGGAAACTATGGCTACACCTTC. Translation: CASSSYRGNYGYTF.

There are many counts of this clonotype. V usage is TRBV27 and J usage is TRBJ1-1, with a weak D call TRBD1 (6 bases). Germline loops: CDR1 MNHEY, CDR2 SMNVEV (reference sequence). The ends were cut back, 4 bases at V and 1 base at J, with 10 bases in the middle. This CDR3 region has 14 residues. This CDR3 is CASSSQGRNTEAFF. CDR3 DNA: TGTGCCAGCAGTTCTCAGGGGAGGAACACTGAAGCTTTCTTT.

Ten or more counts support this clonotype. The chain uses TRBV20-1 and TRBJ2-7, with unresolved D. Germline V CDR1 and CDR2: DFQATT, SNEGSKA (reference sequence). Trimming shortened V by 6 bases and J by 2 bases, and 14 bases separated the two germline ends. CDR3 length: 13 amino acids. CDR3 loop: CSAEDGPTYEQYF. CDR3 in DNA: TGCAGTGCAGAGGACGGCCCAACCTACGAGCAGTACTTC.